The source of this T cell receptor (beta chain) is a study of PD-1 blockade in classical Hodgkin lymphoma. No patient escaped relapse after autologous stem cell transplantation, and brentuximab vedotin exposure varied. Clones were read by immunoSEQ multiplex PCR, and TCRdb kept only the in-frame ones, dropping some. The sample lists about 98,000 clones; roughly 92% were seen once. Germline V gives CDR1 MDHEN, CDR2 SYDVKM. Trimming pared 2 bases from V and 2 bases from J, leaving 4 bases between. The CDR3 is 12 residues long. The chain has TRBV28 and TRBJ2-7; no firm D call. The receptor was derived from a human donor with classical Hodgkin lymphoma. The specimen comprised peripheral blood mononuclear cells (PBMCs), sampled at baseline. For the CDR3, the DNA is TGTGCCAGCAGTTTAGGCGCCTACGAGCAGTACTTC. Amino acid sequence: CASSLGAYEQYF.